The text below deals with one TCR beta chain. The sample holds a few counts of this clone. This clone's antigen is unknown. Per-base qualities were not stored, and no clone one base away is much larger. In the prospective study, participants were roughly 18 to 90 years old, resided in about two dozen geographic areas of the United States, and were enrolled through a virtual design. In the prospective study, participants were assigned to cohorts based on the clinical history participants reported in a screening survey and a study questionnaire. For ImmuneRACE Cohort 3, a participant was defined as recovered based on two consecutive negative NP/OP PCR tests, clearance by a healthcare professional, or resolution of symptoms. In the prospective study, mobile phlebotomists collected whole blood, serum and a nasopharyngeal or oropharyngeal swab from each participant. Additional blood draws and questionnaires over an approximately two-month period could optionally be provided by prospective study participants. Before DNA extraction, blood samples from the prospective study were shipped at room temperature or frozen.

Compared with germline, V lacks 4 bases and J lacks 3 bases; bases without a gene match: 6. From the cysteine up to the phenylalanine, the CDR3 has a length of 14 residues. Only the CDR3 portion is preserved as DNA: 42 bases, with reading frame beginning at the first base. From the germline V gene, CDR1 is SNHLY and CDR2 is FYNNEI. The source of the sample is a study of blood T cell repertoires in COVID-19 (dated by TCRdb to about 2020). Background on the whole study: Collaborator samples came from the United States, Italy and Spain and covered acute and convalescent phases of COVID-19. The material from the prospective study consisted of cDNA or gDNA derived from T cells, B-cell-depleted T cells, or PBMCs. Deeply sampled blood TCRbeta repertoires from subjects exposed to, actively infected with, or recovered from COVID-19 were included in the dataset. A freely available public database, intended as a resource for researchers studying the immune response to SARS-CoV-2, is where the repertoires were released. Samples were obtained from the ongoing ImmuneRACE study (first 160 participants) and from 1,200 or so subjects provided by 6 global collaborators. Sample metadata almost always included a de-identified subject ID, COVID-19 status, age in years and sex. HLA class I and class II types, where available, came from metadata supplied by the sample provider rather than from assay-based typing. Points the paper makes about the study in general: The quantity of clinical and demographic metadata differed by source and by participant and was supplied without curation.

TCRbeta CDR3 regions were amplified from genomic DNA using the immunoSEQ Assay, a bias-controlled multiplex PCR. On the authors' methods: Within the assay, amplification of reference gene primers was used to estimate how many nucleated cells each sample contained. Sequence reads were collapsed and filtered to measure the absolute abundance of every unique TCRbeta CDR3 rearrangement. For each sample, productive Simpson clonality was calculated as the square root of Simpson's diversity index across productive rearrangements. In TCRdb, the immuneACCESS table is reduced to in-frame sequences with V and J assigned. These tables do not hold every clone; where another copy was compared, an unresolved V gene accounts for under half, and the others remain unexplained. V and J calls and clone size follow that table, whereas D and trimming were derived from the DNA. The sample contains 300,000 to 350,000 clones, around 85% of them found a single time. In total, the top ten clones hold 2.2% of the sample.

The V and J segments used are TRBV2 and TRBJ2-7; TRBD1 agrees with 7 junctional bases. The sequence derives from a young man who had recovered from COVID-19. Sequencing was done on a sample of PBMCs or T cells enriched from blood (not recorded which). The DNA sequence is as follows: TGTGCCAGCAGTGGTAATCCAGGGGGCTACGAGCAGTACTTC. Its protein reads: CASSGNPGGYEQYF. Outside the CDR3, residues come from the reference TRBV2 and TRBJ2-7 proteins, so the full variable domain is: EPEVTQTPSHQVTQMGQEVILRCVPISNHLYFYWYRQILGQKVEFLVSFYNNEISEKSEIFDDQFSVERPDGSNFTLKIRSTKLEDSAMYFCASSGNPGGYEQYFGPGTRLTVT.